The 5 T cell receptor beta chains reported below all come from one sample, sequenced in a study of blood T cell repertoires in COVID-19 (dated by TCRdb to 2018 to 2021). The library was built by means of the immunoSEQ multiplex PCR assay. Here the immuneACCESS table is served through TCRdb, limited to in-frame sequences with V and J called. Missing clones are a known gap in these copies; in checked studies unresolved V genes cover under half, and the rest lacks a known reason. This sample is represented by around 94,000 clones; approximately 84% of them were singletons. The ten largest clones take up roughly 4.1% of the sample. Sequenced: peripheral blood. These receptor sequences come from a human donor in a cohort sampled during active COVID-19.

DNA of the CDR3: TGTGCCAGCAGAGAGGACTTTTTACAGCCCCAGCATTTT. Its protein product is CASREDFLQPQHF. The V call is TRBV6-5, the J call TRBJ1-5; no firm D call. V lost 6 bases, J lost 7 bases, and 13 bases lay in between. CDR1 and CDR2 from the germline V gene are MNHEY and SVGAGI. There are 13 residues in the CDR3.

This clone was recorded a few times. The chain joins TRBV7-2 to TRBJ1-5; D ambiguous. Germline V CDR1 and CDR2: SGHTA, FQGNSA. Between the trimmed V and J ends, which lost 2 bases and 5 bases, there was a span of 7 bases. The CDR3 consists of 13 residues. The CDR3 reads CASSLLSHQPQHF. The CDR3 DNA reads TGTGCCAGCAGCTTACTGTCTCATCAGCCCCAGCATTTT.

This chain connects TRBV6-6 to TRBJ1-5, with D perhaps matching TRBD1 (6 bases). V was shortened by 6 bases and J by 0 bases, with 12 bases between the two germline ends. Per germline, CDR1 MNHNY and CDR2 SVGAGI (reference sequence). The CDR3 runs to 15 residues. CDR3 nucleotide sequence: TGTGCCAGCAGGAGGACAGATTTTAGCAATCAGCCCCAGCATTTT. This gives the protein CASRRTDFSNQPQHF.

V usage is TRBV6-2 or TRBV6-3 and J usage is TRBJ1-5; D is unclear. The CDR3 extends over 17 amino acids. Germline CDR1 and CDR2: MNHEY and SVGEGT. Trimming pared 0 bases from V and 1 base from J, leaving 13 bases between. CDR3 sequence reads: CASSYSKEDISNQPQHF. The DNA of the CDR3 is TGTGCCAGCAGTTACTCGAAGGAGGATATCAGCAATCAGCCCCAGCATTTT.

The gene calls are TRBV3-1 (or the pseudogene TRBV3-2) and TRBJ2-3; 15 bases match TRBD2. J gave up 7 bases and V 0 bases, and 17 bases lay outside the gene matches. The V gene's germline CDR1 is LGHDT and CDR2 YNNKEL (reference sequence). The CDR3 is made up of 21 amino acids. The CDR3 region is CASSQDPGRGTSGGLLNTQYF. The CDR3, as DNA: TGTGCCAGCAGCCAAGATCCGGGGAGGGGGACTAGCGGGGGGCTCTTGAATACGCAGTATTTT.